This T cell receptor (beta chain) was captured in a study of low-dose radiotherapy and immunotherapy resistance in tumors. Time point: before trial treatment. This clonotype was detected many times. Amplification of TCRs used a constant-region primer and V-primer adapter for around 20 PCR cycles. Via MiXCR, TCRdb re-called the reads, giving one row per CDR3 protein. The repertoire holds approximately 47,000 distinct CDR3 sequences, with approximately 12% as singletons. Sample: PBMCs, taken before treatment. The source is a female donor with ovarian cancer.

DNA of the CDR3: TGTGCCAGCAGTGCACAGCAGGGCGGCACTGAAGCTTTCTTT. Translated, it gives CASSAQQGGTEAFF. The chain links TRBV6-1 to TRBJ1-1, with a tentative D call TRBD1 (5 bases). CDR1 MNHNS and CDR2 SASEGT come from the germline V gene. The CDR3 covers 14 residues. Trimming took off 4 bases at V and 4 bases at J, with 13 bases between the two ends.